The 14 T cell receptor beta chains in this list originate from one sample, sequenced in a study of low-dose radiotherapy and immunotherapy resistance in tumors. Described time point: before trial treatment. Primers used for first-strand cDNA, a TRAV- and TRBV-specific set, covered both alpha and beta chains. Amplification of TCRs used a constant-region primer and V-primer adapter for about 19 PCR cycles. TCRdb fed the reads into MiXCR, producing one record per CDR3 protein. Of nearly 95,000 distinct CDR3 sequences listed, 9.4% were seen once; the top ten hold more than 0.85%. The sample consisted of PBMCs, taken before treatment. These receptors were collected from a male donor with prostate cancer.

This clonotype was detected ten times or more. Here the CDR3 reads CASSTGTLLYNEQFF. CDR3 in DNA: TGTGCCAGCAGTACCGGGACTCTACTCTACAATGAGCAGTTCTTC. The chain has TRBV28 and TRBJ2-1; a possible D gene is TRBD2 (6 bases). Trimming took off 5 bases at V and 3 bases at J, with 14 bases between the two ends. From germline, CDR1 is MDHEN and CDR2 SYDVKM. The length of the CDR3 is 15 residues.

This clonotype showed up many times. With a much larger clone just one base away, this may be a read error. The chain combines TRBV30 with TRBJ2-5; the match to TRBD2 covers 9 bases. Germline V lookup: CDR1 GTSNPN, CDR2 SVGIG (reference sequence). Germline trimming cut 2 bases from V and 4 bases from J; bases unmatched to any gene: 2. The CDR3 covers 13 residues. The DNA for the CDR3 is TGTGCCTGGAGTCCAGCGGGAGGAGAGACCCAGTACTTC. This encodes CAWSPAGGETQYF.

There are many counts of this clonotype. This chain links TRBV28 with TRBJ2-4; 7 bases are shared with TRBD2. Germline-derived CDR1 and CDR2 are MDHEN and SYDVKM. CDR3 length: 16 amino acids. Unmatched junction bases numbered 5, after V lost 3 bases and J lost 0 bases. CDR3 residues: CASSLGGAIAKNIQYF. In DNA, the CDR3 is TGTGCCAGCAGTTTGGGAGGGGCTATAGCCAAAAACATTCAGTACTTC. Together with reference TRBV28 and TRBJ2-4, the CDR3 gives the full variable domain: DVKVTQSSRYLVKRTGEKVFLECVQDMDHENMFWYRQDPGLGLRLIYFSYDVKMKEKGDIPEGYSVSREKKERFSLILESASTNQTSMYLCASSLGGAIAKNIQYFGAGTRLSVL.

This clonotype came up many times. The genes are TRBV7-9 and TRBJ2-3; 7 bases map to TRBD2. The germline V gene has CDR1 SEHNR and CDR2 FQNEAQ (reference sequence). The CDR3 has 16 amino acids. Trimming cost V 3 bases and J 2 bases; bases outside gene matches: 8. The CDR3 protein is CASSFGAGRATDTQYF. The CDR3, as DNA: TGTGCCAGCAGCTTTGGAGCGGGACGAGCCACAGATACGCAGTATTTT.

This clonotype was counted at least ten times. The chain couples TRBV7-2 to TRBJ2-7; the match to TRBD1 covers 8 bases. CDR1 is SGHTA, CDR2 FQGNSA, per germline. Trimming cost V 5 bases and J 6 bases; bases outside gene matches: 12. CDR3 length equals 15 residues. CDR3 bases: TGTGCCAGCAGCCAACAGAGCAGGGGGCAGGGCGAGCAGTACTTC. It yields the protein CASSQQSRGQGEQYF.

This clonotype has ten or more counts. The V and J genes are TRBV12-3 or TRBV12-4 and TRBJ1-3, with a tentative D call TRBD1 (6 bases). The CDR3 has 16 amino acids. Trimming removed 8 bases at V and 4 bases at J, with 21 bases between. In nucleotides, the CDR3 is TGTGCCAGCTCCCTCTCCGGGGGCGCAGGAGGAAACACCATATATTTT. This sequence encodes CASSLSGGAGGNTIYF.

In regard to this clonotype: A far larger clone is one base from this, pointing to a likely read error. The V and J genes are TRBV20-1 and TRBJ2-7; D unclear. The CDR3 spans 12 residues. Looked up from germline, CDR1 is DFQATT and CDR2 is SNEGSKA (reference sequence). CDR3 amino acids: CRARDGPPLQYF. CDR3 nucleotides: TGCAGGGCTAGAGATGGTCCGCCGCTCCAGTACTTC.

This clonotype occurred many times. The chain carries TRBV20-1 and TRBJ2-3; 10 positions agree with TRBD2. The V segment lost 5 bases and the J segment 3 bases; nucleotides outside the gene matches: 5. This CDR3 is built from 14 residues. Germline-derived CDR1 and CDR2 are DFQATT and SNEGSKA (reference sequence). CDR3 amino acids: CSAPSGSLTDTQYF. CDR3 DNA sequence: TGCAGTGCTCCTAGCGGGAGTTTAACAGATACGCAGTATTTT.

This clonotype was picked up many times. This sequence joins TRBV5-1 and TRBJ1-1, with TRBD1 as a possible D gene (5 bases). V lost 4 bases, J lost 1 base, and 17 bases lay in between. This CDR3 is built from 16 residues. Germline loops: CDR1 SGHRS, CDR2 YFSETQ. CDR3 in amino acids: CASSLQGGAGNTEAFF. The CDR3 DNA follows: TGCGCCAGCAGCCTCCAGGGAGGAGCGGGGAACACTGAAGCTTTCTTT.

This clonotype has at least ten counts. The V gene is TRBV7-9, the J gene TRBJ1-6, with no clear D. Between the trimmed V and J ends, which lost 0 bases and 10 bases, there was a span of 4 bases. CDR1 and CDR2 from the germline V gene are SEHNR and FQNEAQ (reference sequence). This CDR3 has 12 residues. In nucleotides, the CDR3 is TGTGCCAGCAGCTTAGCACAGTCACCCCTCCACTTT. Protein product: CASSLAQSPLHF.

In its sample, this clonotype was seen many times. The V and J genes are TRBV18 and TRBJ2-7; D possibly corresponds to TRBD2 (7 bases). The CDR3 covers 15 residues. Germline-derived CDR1 and CDR2 are KGHSH and LQKENI. Trimming pared 0 bases from V and 2 bases from J, leaving 11 bases between. The CDR3 protein is CASSPPGGLAYEQYF. For the CDR3, the DNA is TGTGCCAGCTCACCACCGGGGGGGCTCGCCTACGAGCAGTACTTC.

The V gene is TRBV20-1, the J gene TRBJ2-7; 7 bases map to TRBD2. Germline CDR1 and CDR2: DFQATT and SNEGSKA (reference sequence). The V segment lost 4 bases and the J segment 3 bases; nucleotides outside the gene matches: 12. This CDR3 spans 15 amino acids. CDR3 DNA sequence: TGCAGTGCTATCAGCACGGCTAGCGGAAACTACGAGCAGTACTTC. Encoded protein: CSAISTASGNYEQYF.

This clonotype has a count of ten or more. V gene TRBV29-1 combines with J gene TRBJ2-5; maybe TRBD1 (6 bases). V was pared by 8 bases and J by 3 bases, with 16 bases between. The CDR3 consists of 13 residues. Germline V gives CDR1 SQVTM, CDR2 ANQGSEA. In nucleotides, the CDR3 is TGCAGCTTCAGGGGTCCGTCTAAAGAGACCCAGTACTTC. It translates to CSFRGPSKETQYF.

The chain joins TRBV6-5 to TRBJ2-1; 9 positions agree with TRBD2. The V and J ends lost 4 bases and 7 bases, in that order; junction bases with no gene match: 11. This CDR3 is built from 16 residues. The germline CDR1 and CDR2 sequences are MNHEY and SVGAGI. The CDR3 protein is CASSFSHGGRANEQFF. CDR3 DNA: TGTGCCAGCAGTTTCTCACATGGCGGGAGGGCGAATGAGCAGTTCTTC.